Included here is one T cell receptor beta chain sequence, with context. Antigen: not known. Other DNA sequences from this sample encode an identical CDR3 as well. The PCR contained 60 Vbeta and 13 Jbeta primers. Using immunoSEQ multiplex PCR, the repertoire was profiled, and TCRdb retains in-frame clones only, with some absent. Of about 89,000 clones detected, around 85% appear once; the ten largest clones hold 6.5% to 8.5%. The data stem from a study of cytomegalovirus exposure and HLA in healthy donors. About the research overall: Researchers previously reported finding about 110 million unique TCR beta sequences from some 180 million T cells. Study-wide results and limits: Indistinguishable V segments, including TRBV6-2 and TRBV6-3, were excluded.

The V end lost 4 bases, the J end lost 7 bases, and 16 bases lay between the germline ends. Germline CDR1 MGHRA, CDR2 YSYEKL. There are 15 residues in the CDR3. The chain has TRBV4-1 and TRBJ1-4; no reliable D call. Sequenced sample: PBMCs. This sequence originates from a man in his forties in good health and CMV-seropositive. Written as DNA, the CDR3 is TGCGCCAGCAGCCCTAAGACGATTCCAGGTGAAAAACTGTTTTTT. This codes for CASSPKTIPGEKLFF.